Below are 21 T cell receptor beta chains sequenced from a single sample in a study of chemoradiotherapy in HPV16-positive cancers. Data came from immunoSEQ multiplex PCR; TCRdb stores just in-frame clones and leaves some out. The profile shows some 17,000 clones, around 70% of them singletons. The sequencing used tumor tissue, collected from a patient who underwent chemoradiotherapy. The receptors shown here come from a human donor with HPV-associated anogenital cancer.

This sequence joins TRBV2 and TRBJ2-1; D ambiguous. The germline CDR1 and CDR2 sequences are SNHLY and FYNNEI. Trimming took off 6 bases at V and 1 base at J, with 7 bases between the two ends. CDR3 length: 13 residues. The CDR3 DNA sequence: TGTGCCAGCAGGGTCGTTTCCTACAATGAGCAGTTCTTC. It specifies CASRVVSYNEQFF. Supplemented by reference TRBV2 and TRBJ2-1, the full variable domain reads EPEVTQTPSHQVTQMGQEVILRCVPISNHLYFYWYRQILGQKVEFLVSFYNNEISEKSEIFDDQFSVERPDGSNFTLKIRSTKLEDSAMYFCASRVVSYNEQFFGPGTRLTVL.

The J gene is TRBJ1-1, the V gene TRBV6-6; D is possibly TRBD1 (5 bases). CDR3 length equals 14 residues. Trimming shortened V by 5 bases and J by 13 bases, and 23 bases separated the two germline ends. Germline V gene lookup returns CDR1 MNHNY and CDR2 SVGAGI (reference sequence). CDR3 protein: CASSKRGGARYGFF. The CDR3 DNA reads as TGTGCCAGCAGTAAACGGGGAGGGGCGCGGTACGGTTTCTTT.

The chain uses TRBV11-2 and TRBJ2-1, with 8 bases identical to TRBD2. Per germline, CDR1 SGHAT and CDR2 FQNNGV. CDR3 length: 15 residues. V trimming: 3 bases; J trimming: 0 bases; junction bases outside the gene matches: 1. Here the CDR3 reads CASSFSGSSYNEQFF. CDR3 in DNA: TGTGCCAGCAGCTTCAGCGGGAGCTCCTACAATGAGCAGTTCTTC.

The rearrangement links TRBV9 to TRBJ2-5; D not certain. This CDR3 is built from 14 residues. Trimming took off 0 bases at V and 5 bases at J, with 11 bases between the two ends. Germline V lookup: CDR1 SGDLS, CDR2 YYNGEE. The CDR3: CASSVEVLGETQYF. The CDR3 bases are TGTGCCAGCAGCGTAGAGGTCTTGGGGGAGACCCAGTACTTC.

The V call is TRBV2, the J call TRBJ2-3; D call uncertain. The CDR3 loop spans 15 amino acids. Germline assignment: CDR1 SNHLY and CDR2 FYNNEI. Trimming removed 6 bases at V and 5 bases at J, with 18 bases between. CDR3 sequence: CASRGTPYIIDTQYF. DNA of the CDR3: TGTGCCAGCAGGGGTACCCCCTATATTATAGATACGCAGTATTTT.

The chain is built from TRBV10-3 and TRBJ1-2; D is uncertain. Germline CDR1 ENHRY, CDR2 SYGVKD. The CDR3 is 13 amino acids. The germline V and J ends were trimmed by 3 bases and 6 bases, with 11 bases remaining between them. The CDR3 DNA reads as TGTGCCATCAGTGATTGGGAGGCCGATGGCTACACCTTC. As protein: CAISDWEADGYTF.

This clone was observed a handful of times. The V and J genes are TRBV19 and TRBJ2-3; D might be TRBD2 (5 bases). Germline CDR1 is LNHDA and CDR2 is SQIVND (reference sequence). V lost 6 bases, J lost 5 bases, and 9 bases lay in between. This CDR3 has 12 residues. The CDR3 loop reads CASRQSGDTQYF. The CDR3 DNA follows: TGTGCCAGTAGACAGAGCGGAGATACGCAGTATTTT.

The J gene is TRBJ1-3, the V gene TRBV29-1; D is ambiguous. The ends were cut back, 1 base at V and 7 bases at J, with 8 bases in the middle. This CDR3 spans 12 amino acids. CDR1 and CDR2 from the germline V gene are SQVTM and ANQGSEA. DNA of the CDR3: TGCAGCGTTGAAGTTAGGCCCAACACCATATATTTT. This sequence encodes CSVEVRPNTIYF. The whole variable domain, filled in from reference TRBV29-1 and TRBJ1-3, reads SAVISQKPSRDICQRGTSLTIQCQVDSQVTMMFWYRQQPGQSLTLIATANQGSEATYESGFVIDKFPISRPNLTFSTLTVSNMSPEDSSIYLCSVEVRPNTIYFGEGSWLTVV.

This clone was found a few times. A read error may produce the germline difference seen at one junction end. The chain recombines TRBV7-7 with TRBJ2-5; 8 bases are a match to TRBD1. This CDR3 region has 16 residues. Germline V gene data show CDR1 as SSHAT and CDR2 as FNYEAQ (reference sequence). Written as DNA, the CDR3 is TGTGCTAGCAGCCCCGGAACCGGGACAGGAGGGAAGACCCAGTACTTC. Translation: CASSPGTGTGGKTQYF.

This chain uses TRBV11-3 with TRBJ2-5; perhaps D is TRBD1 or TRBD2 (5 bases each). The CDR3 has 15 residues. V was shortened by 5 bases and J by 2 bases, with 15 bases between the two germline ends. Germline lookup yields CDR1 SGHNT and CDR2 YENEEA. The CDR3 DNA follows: TGTGCCAGCAGCCGTACCCTTGAGGGGCAAGAGACCCAGTACTTC. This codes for CASSRTLEGQETQYF.

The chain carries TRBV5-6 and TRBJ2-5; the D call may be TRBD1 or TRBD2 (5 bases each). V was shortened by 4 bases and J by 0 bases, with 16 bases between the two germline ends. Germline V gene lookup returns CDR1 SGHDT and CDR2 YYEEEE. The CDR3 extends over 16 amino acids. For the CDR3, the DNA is TGTGCCAGCAGCCTGGGGACCAGGGCGGACCAAGAGACCCAGTACTTC. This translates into CASSLGTRADQETQYF.

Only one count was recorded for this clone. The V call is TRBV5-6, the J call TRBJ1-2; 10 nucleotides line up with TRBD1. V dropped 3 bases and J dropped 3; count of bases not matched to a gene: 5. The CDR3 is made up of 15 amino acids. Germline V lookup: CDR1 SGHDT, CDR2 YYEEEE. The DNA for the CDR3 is TGTGCCAGCAGCTCCTCCGGGACAGGGGACTATGGCTACACCTTC. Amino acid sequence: CASSSSGTGDYGYTF.

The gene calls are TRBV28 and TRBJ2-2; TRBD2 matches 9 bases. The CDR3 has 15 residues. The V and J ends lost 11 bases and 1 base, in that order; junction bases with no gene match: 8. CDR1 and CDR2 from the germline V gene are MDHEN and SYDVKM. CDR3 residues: CACVSGRENTGELFF. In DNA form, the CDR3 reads TGTGCCTGCGTTAGCGGGAGAGAGAACACCGGGGAGCTGTTTTTT.

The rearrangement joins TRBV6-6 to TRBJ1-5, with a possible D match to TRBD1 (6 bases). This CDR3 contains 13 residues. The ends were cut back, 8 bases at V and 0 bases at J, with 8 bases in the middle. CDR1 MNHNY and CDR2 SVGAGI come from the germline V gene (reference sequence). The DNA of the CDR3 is TGTGCCAGCCAGGGGTATAGCAATCAGCCCCAGCATTTT. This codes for CASQGYSNQPQHF.

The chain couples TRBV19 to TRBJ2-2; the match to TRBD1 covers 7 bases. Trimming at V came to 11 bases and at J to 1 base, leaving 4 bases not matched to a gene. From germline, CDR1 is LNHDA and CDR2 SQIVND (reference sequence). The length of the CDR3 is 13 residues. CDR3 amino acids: CAGGQRNTGELFF. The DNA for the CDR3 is TGTGCCGGGGGACAGCGGAACACCGGGGAGCTGTTTTTT.

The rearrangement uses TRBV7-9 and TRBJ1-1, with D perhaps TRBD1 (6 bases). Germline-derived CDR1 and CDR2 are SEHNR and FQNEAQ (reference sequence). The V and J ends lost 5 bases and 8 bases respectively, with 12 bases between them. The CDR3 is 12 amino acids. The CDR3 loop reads CASSHQTGEAFF. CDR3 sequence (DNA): TGTGCCAGCAGCCACCAGACAGGCGAAGCTTTCTTT.

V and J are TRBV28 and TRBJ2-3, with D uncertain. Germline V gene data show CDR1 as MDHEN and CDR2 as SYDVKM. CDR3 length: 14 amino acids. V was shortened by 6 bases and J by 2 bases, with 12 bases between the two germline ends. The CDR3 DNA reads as TGTGCCAGCAGCTCCCCGGCACTCACAGATACGCAGTATTTT. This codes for CASSSPALTDTQYF.

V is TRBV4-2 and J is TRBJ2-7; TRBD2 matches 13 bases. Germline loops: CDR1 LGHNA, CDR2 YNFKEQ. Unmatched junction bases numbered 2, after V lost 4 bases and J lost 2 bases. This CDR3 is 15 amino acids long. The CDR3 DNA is TGTGCCAGCAGCCCAACTAGCGGGGGGGCCTACGAGCAGTACTTC. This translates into CASSPTSGGAYEQYF.

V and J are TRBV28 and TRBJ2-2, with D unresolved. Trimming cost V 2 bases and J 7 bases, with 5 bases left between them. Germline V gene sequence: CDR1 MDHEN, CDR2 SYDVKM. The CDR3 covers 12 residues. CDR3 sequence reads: CASSLAGGELFF. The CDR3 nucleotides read TGTGCCAGCAGTTTAGCCGGCGGGGAGCTGTTTTTT.

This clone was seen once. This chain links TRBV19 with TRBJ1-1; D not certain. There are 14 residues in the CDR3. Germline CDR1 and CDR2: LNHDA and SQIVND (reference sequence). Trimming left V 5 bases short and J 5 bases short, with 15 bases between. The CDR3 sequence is CASSARALRTEAFF. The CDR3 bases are TGTGCCAGTAGTGCCCGGGCCTTAAGGACTGAAGCTTTCTTT.

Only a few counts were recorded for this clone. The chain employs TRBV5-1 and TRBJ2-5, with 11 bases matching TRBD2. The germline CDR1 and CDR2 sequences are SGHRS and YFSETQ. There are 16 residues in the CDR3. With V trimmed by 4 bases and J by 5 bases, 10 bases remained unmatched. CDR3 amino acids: CASSGDSGGARETQYF. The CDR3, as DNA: TGCGCCAGCAGCGGCGATAGCGGGGGGGCCAGGGAGACCCAGTACTTC.